What follows are 21 T cell receptor beta chains derived from one specimen sequenced in a study of T cell responses to AZD1222 COVID-19 vaccine. Profiling relied on immunoSEQ multiplex PCR, and the TCRdb table lists in-frame clones only, not all of them. The sample records around 120,000 clones, about 90% being singletons. The sample consisted of peripheral blood, taken on day 0 of MenACWY control vaccination. The receptor set was obtained from an adult in good health.

V is TRBV21-1 and J is TRBJ2-2; TRBD2, the table's D call, lacks a check against the DNA. TRBV21-1 is marked as a pseudogene. The CDR3 runs to 21 residues. CDR3 sequence reads: CASSIRLAGGPSSLDTGELFF. The CDR3 region has the DNA TGTGCCAGCAGCATCCGACTAGCGGGAGGGCCGTCGTCTTTGGACACCGGGGAGCTGTTTTTT.

This clone was counted only a few times. The rearrangement uses TRBV5-1 and TRBJ1-5; TRBD1 is a possible D gene (6 bases). The V gene lost 4 bases and the J gene lost 3 bases, with 20 bases spanning the gap. In germline, CDR1 is SGHRS, CDR2 YFSETQ. The CDR3 runs 17 residues. CDR3 in amino acids: CASSPLPLTGNNQPQHF. CDR3 in DNA: TGCGCCAGCAGCCCCCTTCCTTTAACAGGGAACAATCAGCCCCAGCATTTT. Full variable domain (remainder filled in from reference TRBV5-1 and TRBJ1-5): KAGVTQTPRYLIKTRGQQVTLSCSPISGHRSVSWYQQTPGQGLQFLFEYFSETQRNKGNFPGRFSGRQFSNSRSEMNVSTLELGDSALYLCASSPLPLTGNNQPQHFGDGTRLSIL.

The chain is built from TRBV20-1 and TRBJ1-4; possible D gene TRBD1, 5 bases. The length of the CDR3 is 11 residues. V was clipped by 6 bases and J by 7 bases, with 9 bases between them. The germline V gene has CDR1 DFQATT and CDR2 SNEGSKA (reference sequence). The CDR3 protein is CSAPRGEKLFF. CDR3 coding DNA: TGCAGTGCGCCAAGGGGTGAAAAACTGTTTTTT.

The rearrangement uses TRBV30 and TRBJ1-2, with 8 bases identical to TRBD1. J gave up 0 bases and V 4 bases, and 10 bases lay outside the gene matches. Germline V gives CDR1 GTSNPN, CDR2 SVGIG (reference sequence). The CDR3 sequence is 16 residues long. CDR3 sequence (DNA): TGTGCCTGGACGTGGACAGGGTGGCAAGCTAACTATGGCTACACCTTC. This codes for CAWTWTGWQANYGYTF.

The chain is built from TRBV9 and TRBJ2-5; the match to TRBD2 covers 7 bases. CDR1 is SGDLS, CDR2 YYNGEE, per germline. The V gene end was trimmed by 3 bases and the J gene end by 4 bases; junction bases not matched to a gene: 9. CDR3 length: 15 residues. Here the CDR3 reads CASSAGGSRGETQYF. CDR3 bases: TGTGCCAGCAGCGCCGGGGGGAGCCGGGGAGAGACCCAGTACTTC.

The rearrangement uses TRBV7-9 and TRBJ1-1; the match to TRBD1 covers 8 bases. Germline CDR1 and CDR2: SEHNR and FQNEAQ (reference sequence). The V and J ends lost 5 bases and 5 bases, in that order; junction bases with no gene match: 7. The CDR3 is 14 amino acids. CDR3 nucleotides: TGTGCCAGCAGCGCTGACAGGGGTTTGACTGAAGCTTTCTTT. This translates into CASSADRGLTEAFF.

In regard to this clone: Different DNA sequences within this sample yield the same CDR3. V usage is TRBV19 and J usage is TRBJ1-3, with D hard to call. The V and J ends lost 3 bases and 4 bases respectively, with 4 bases between them. There are 12 residues in the CDR3. Germline V gene lookup returns CDR1 LNHDA and CDR2 SQIVND (reference sequence). CDR3 nucleotide sequence: TGTGCCAGTAGTATCGAAGGAAACACCATATATTTT. Amino acids: CASSIEGNTIYF.

The V gene is TRBV19, the J gene TRBJ1-5, with D unresolved. Germline V gene lookup returns CDR1 LNHDA and CDR2 SQIVND (reference sequence). The CDR3 runs to 16 residues. The germline V and J ends were trimmed by 8 bases and 1 base, with 18 bases remaining between them. This chain's CDR3 is CASQQAGRGSNQPQHF. In nucleotides, the CDR3 is TGTGCCAGTCAGCAAGCCGGGAGAGGGAGCAATCAGCCCCAGCATTTT.

The chain uses TRBV9 and TRBJ2-7; 7 bases are shared with TRBD1. Germline V gene data show CDR1 as SGDLS and CDR2 as YYNGEE. After removal of 3 bases from V and 1 base from J, the junction contained 4 bases not matched to a gene. The CDR3 sequence is 14 residues long. This CDR3 reads CASSEGQISYEQYF. The CDR3 DNA sequence: TGTGCCAGCAGCGAGGGACAGATTTCCTACGAGCAGTACTTC.

This chain's CDR3 is CASSLGRRYEQYF. Here the CDR3 DNA reads TGCGCCAGCAGCTTGGGGAGGCGGTACGAGCAGTACTTC. The chain carries TRBV5-1 and TRBJ2-7, with D perhaps matching TRBD2 (5 bases). The germline gives CDR1 SGHRS, CDR2 YFSETQ. Deletions cut 0 bases from V and 4 bases from J, with 8 bases between. The CDR3 sequence is 13 residues long.

The chain has TRBV5-1 and TRBJ2-1; D perhaps matches TRBD1 (7 bases). Germline V gene sequence: CDR1 SGHRS, CDR2 YFSETQ. Trimming removed 0 bases at V and 6 bases at J, with 10 bases between. This CDR3 spans 14 amino acids. The CDR3, as DNA: TGCGCCAGCAGCTTGGGGCAGGGGGGCAATGAGCAGTTCTTC. Its translation: CASSLGQGGNEQFF.

This chain uses TRBV5-6 with TRBJ2-7; possibly TRBD1 for D (5 bases). Between the trimmed V and J ends, which lost 0 bases and 6 bases, there was a span of 13 bases. Germline V gives CDR1 SGHDT, CDR2 YYEEEE. The CDR3 length is 14 residues. In DNA form, the CDR3 reads TGTGCCAGCAGCTTGGGCAGGGAAGTTGCCGAGCAGTACTTC. Translation: CASSLGREVAEQYF.

The gene calls are TRBV18 and TRBJ1-4; possible D gene TRBD1, 5 bases. V was cut by 8 bases and J by 4 bases, with 11 bases left in between. CDR3 length equals 13 residues. The V gene's germline CDR1 is KGHSH and CDR2 LQKENI. The CDR3 is CASQQAVNEKLFF. CDR3 coding DNA: TGTGCCAGCCAACAGGCTGTTAATGAAAAACTGTTTTTT.

Here the CDR3 DNA reads TGTGCCATCACTAGACAGGGAAGTTCGCATGGCTACACCTTC. It specifies CAITRQGSSHGYTF. V usage is TRBV10-3 and J usage is TRBJ1-2; the match to TRBD1 covers 7 bases. This CDR3 has 14 residues. Germline V CDR1 and CDR2: ENHRY, SYGVKD. V shed 7 bases and J 6 bases; nucleotides not matched to a gene: 11.

The rearrangement joins TRBV7-3 to TRBJ2-1, with D possibly called TRBD1 or TRBD2 (5 bases each). The CDR3 runs to 15 residues. V shed 1 base and J shed 8 bases, with 15 bases lying between them. Germline CDR1 is SGHTA and CDR2 is FQGTGA. The CDR3 nucleotides read TGTGCCAGCAGCTTAATGGGGGACCGCTTCGATGAGCAGTTCTTC. Translated: CASSLMGDRFDEQFF. Full variable domain (remainder filled in from reference TRBV7-3 and TRBJ2-1): GAGVSQTPSNKVTEKGKYVELRCDPISGHTALYWYRQSLGQGPEFLIYFQGTGAADDSGLPNDRFFAVRPEGSVSTLKIQRTERGDSAVYLCASSLMGDRFDEQFFGPGTRLTVL.

This clone has more than one count but fewer than ten. The CDR3 bases are TGTGCCTGGAGCACAGGGATAGTTCAGCCCCAGCATTTT. Residues: CAWSTGIVQPQHF. J is TRBJ1-5 and V is TRBV30; perhaps TRBD1 as D (6 bases). Trimming left V 3 bases short and J 6 bases short, with 12 bases between. The CDR3 loop spans 13 amino acids. CDR1 is GTSNPN and CDR2 is SVGIG in the germline V gene (reference sequence).

The chain couples TRBV28 to TRBJ1-6; no clear D. The CDR3 loop spans 16 amino acids. The V gene lost 6 bases and the J gene lost 10 bases, with 22 bases spanning the gap. In germline, CDR1 is MDHEN, CDR2 SYDVKM. CDR3 sequence reads: CASSLAIEGLRSPLHF. The CDR3 coding sequence is TGTGCCAGCAGCCTGGCCATTGAAGGGCTGCGATCACCCCTCCACTTT.

The V call is TRBV5-1, the J call TRBJ2-1; TRBD2 agrees at 10 bases. The V segment lost 0 bases and the J segment 9 bases; nucleotides outside the gene matches: 6. Germline CDR1 reads SGHRS; CDR2 reads YFSETQ. The CDR3 length is 15 residues. The CDR3 here is CASSLGAGGPAEQFF. The CDR3 region has the DNA TGCGCCAGCAGCTTGGGAGCGGGAGGGCCGGCTGAGCAGTTCTTC.

This clone occurred a few times. The chain has TRBV11-3 and TRBJ2-2, with D uncertain. The CDR3 spans 15 residues. Germline CDR1 SGHNT, CDR2 YENEEA. Trimming cost V 1 base and J 4 bases, with 10 bases left between them. The CDR3 protein is CASSLGEISTGELFF. The CDR3 DNA is TGTGCCAGCAGCTTAGGCGAAATTAGCACCGGGGAGCTGTTTTTT.

V is TRBV19 and J is TRBJ1-4; D perhaps matches TRBD1 (5 bases). CDR1 is LNHDA and CDR2 is SQIVND in the germline V gene (reference sequence). Trimming took 7 bases from V and 11 from J, leaving 23 bases between them. This CDR3 is built from 15 residues. The CDR3 sequence: CASTGTGRLGWKLFF. CDR3 nucleotides: TGTGCCAGTACCGGGACGGGACGTCTCGGGTGGAAACTGTTTTTT.

This chain uses TRBV18 with TRBJ2-7; possible D gene TRBD2, 5 bases. V lost 3 bases to trimming and J lost 1 base, with 13 bases between them. CDR1 and CDR2 (germline): KGHSH, LQKENI. The CDR3 length is 15 residues. The CDR3 region is CASSPPHGNSYEQYF. The CDR3 nucleotides are TGTGCCAGCTCACCGCCTCACGGGAATTCCTACGAGCAGTACTTC.